The clone carrying this T cell receptor (beta chain) occurred a few times. The CDR3 extends over 14 amino acids. Trimming took off 0 bases at V and 0 bases at J, with 8 bases between the two ends. Looked up from germline, CDR1 is GTSNPN and CDR2 is SVGIG (reference sequence). This specimen belongs to a study of CD4 T cells in relation to SARS-CoV-2 and coronaviruses. TCRdb's copy holds only in-frame clones and misses some; the assay was immunoSEQ multiplex PCR. The sample contains 60,000 to 65,000 clones, about 94% of which appear only once. Unexposed donor CD4+ T cells date from about 2011-2019, before the COVID-19 pandemic.

The origin of this receptor is a human donor in good health. The sample consisted of naive CD4+ T cells from PBMCs. Noted subset: naive CD4+ T cells isolated by negative enrichment. This chain connects TRBV30 to TRBJ1-2, with D hard to call. The CDR3 DNA reads as TGTGCCTGGAGTGTACTGGCATCTAACTATGGCTACACCTTC. This encodes CAWSVLASNYGYTF. The full variable domain, rest sourced from reference TRBV30 and TRBJ1-2, is SQTIHQWPATLVQPVGSPLSLECTVEGTSNPNLYWYRQAAGRGLQLLFYSVGIGQISSEVPQNLSASRPQDRQFILSSKKLLLSDSGFYLCAWSVLASNYGYTFGSGTRLTVV.